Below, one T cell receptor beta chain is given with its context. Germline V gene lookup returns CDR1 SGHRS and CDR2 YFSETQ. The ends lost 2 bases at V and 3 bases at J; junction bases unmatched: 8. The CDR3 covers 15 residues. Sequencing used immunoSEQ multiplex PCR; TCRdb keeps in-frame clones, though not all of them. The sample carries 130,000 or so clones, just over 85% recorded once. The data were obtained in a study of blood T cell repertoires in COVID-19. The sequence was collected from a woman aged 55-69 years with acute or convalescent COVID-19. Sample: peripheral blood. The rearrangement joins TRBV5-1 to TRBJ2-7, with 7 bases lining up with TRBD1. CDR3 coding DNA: TGCGCCAGCAGCTTCGTACAGGGGCCAAACTACGAGCAGTACTTC. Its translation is CASSFVQGPNYEQYF.